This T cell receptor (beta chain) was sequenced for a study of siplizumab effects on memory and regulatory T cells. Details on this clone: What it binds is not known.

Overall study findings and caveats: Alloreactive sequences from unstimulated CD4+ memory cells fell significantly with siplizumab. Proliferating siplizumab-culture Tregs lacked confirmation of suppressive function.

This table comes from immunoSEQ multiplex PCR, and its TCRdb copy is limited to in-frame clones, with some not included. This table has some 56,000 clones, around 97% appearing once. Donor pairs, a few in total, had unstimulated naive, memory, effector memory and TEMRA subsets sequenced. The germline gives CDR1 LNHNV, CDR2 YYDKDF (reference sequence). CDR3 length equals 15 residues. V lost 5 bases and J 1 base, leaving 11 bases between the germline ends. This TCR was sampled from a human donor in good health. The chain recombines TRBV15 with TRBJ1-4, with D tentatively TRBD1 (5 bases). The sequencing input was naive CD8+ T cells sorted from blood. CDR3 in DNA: TGTGCCACCAGCCCGGGGAGGGGAACTAATGAAAAACTGTTTTTT. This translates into CATSPGRGTNEKLFF.